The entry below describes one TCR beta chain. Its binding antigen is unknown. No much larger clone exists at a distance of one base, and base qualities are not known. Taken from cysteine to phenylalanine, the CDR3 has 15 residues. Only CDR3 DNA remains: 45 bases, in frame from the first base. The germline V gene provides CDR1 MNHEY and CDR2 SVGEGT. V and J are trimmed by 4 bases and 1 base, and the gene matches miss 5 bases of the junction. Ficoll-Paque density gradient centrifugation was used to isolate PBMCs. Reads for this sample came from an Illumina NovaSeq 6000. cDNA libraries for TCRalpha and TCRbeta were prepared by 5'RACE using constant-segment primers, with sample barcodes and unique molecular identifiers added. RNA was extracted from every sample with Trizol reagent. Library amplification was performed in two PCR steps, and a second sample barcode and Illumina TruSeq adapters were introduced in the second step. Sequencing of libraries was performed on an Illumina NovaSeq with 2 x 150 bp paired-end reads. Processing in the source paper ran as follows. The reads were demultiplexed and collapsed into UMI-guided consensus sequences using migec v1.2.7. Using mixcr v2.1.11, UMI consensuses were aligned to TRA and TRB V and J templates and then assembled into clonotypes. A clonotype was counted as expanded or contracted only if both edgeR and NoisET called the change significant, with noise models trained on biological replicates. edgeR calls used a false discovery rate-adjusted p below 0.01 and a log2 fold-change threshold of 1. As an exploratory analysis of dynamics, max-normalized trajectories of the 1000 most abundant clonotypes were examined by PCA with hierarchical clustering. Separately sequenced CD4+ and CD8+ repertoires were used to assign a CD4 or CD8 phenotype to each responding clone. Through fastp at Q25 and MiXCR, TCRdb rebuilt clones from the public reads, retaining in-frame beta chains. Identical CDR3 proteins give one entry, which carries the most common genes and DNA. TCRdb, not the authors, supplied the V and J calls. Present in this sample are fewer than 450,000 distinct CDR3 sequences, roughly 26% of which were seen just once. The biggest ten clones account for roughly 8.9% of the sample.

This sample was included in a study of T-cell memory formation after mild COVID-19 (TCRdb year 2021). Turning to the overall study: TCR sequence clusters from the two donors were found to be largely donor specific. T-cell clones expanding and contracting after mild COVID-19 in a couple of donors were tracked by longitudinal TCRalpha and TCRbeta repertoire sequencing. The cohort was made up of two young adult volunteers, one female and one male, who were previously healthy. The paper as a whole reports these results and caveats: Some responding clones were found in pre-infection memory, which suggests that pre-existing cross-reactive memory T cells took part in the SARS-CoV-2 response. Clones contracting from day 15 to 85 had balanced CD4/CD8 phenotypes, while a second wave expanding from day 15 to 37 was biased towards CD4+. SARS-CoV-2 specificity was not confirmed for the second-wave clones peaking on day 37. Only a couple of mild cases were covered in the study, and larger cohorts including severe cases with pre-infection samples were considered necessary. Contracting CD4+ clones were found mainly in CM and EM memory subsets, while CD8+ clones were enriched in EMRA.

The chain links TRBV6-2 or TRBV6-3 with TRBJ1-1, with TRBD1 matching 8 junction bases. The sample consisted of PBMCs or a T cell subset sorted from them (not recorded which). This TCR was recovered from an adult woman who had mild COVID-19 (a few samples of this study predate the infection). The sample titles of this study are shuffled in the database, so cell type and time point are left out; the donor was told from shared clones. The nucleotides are TGTGCCAGCAGTTCCCTACAGGGGGGGAACACTGAAGCTTTCTTT. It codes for CASSSLQGGNTEAFF.